This TCR beta chain was sequenced in a study of cytomegalovirus exposure and HLA in healthy donors. The CDR3 extends over 15 amino acids. In germline, CDR1 is KGHSY, CDR2 FQNENV. V was pared by 5 bases and J by 2 bases, with 13 bases between. The PCR made use of 60 Vbeta and 13 Jbeta primers. TCRdb's copy holds only in-frame clones and misses some; the assay was immunoSEQ multiplex PCR. The repertoire includes 140,000 or so clones, roughly four fifths of them detected once, and about 3.7% sits in the top ten. This sequence originates from a male donor in good health and CMV-seronegative. Sequenced input: PBMCs. This chain joins TRBV16 and TRBJ1-5, with a possible D match to TRBD1 (6 bases). This CDR3 reads CASSGGARGNQPQHF. The CDR3, as DNA: TGTGCCAGCAGCGGGGGGGCACGGGGCAATCAGCCCCAGCATTTT.